The clone carrying this T cell receptor (beta chain) was seen more than once but under ten times. What it recognizes is unknown. These data originate in a study of blood T cells in healthy people across ages. Study-level results: Diversity of TCR beta per million T cells declined in a roughly linear way with age.

CDR1 and CDR2 (germline): SQVTM, ANQGSEA. CDR3 size: 16 residues. The trim removed 7 bases at V and 3 bases at J, leaving 13 bases unmatched. The use of a sample-barcoded 5' primer and a J-beta primer mix characterized a second PCR of roughly 6 to 12 cycles. Tags on each cDNA molecule came from a template-switch adaptor with 12 random nucleotides. TCRdb processed the 5' RACE reads anew with MiXCR; each CDR3 protein has one entry. The table includes under 1,000,000 distinct CDR3 sequences, 35% to 50% detected once. The chain joins TRBV29-1 to TRBJ2-1; the match to TRBD1 covers 9 bases. The specimen was blood. The clonotype originates from a man older than 75 in good health. In DNA, the CDR3 is TGCAGCGGTAGACCTCCGGGACAGGGAGGCTACAATGAGCAGTTCTTC. It translates to CSGRPPGQGGYNEQFF.